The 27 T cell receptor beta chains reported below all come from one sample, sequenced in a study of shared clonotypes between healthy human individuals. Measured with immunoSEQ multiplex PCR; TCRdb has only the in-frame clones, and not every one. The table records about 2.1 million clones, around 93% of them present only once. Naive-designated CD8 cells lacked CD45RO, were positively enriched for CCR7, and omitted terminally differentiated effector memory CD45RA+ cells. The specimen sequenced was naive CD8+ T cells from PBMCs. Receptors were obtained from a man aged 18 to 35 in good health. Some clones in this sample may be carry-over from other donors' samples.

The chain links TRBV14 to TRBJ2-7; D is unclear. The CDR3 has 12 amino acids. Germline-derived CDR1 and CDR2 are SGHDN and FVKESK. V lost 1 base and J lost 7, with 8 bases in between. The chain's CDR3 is CASSQVPWEQYF. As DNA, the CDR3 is TGTGCCAGCAGCCAAGTTCCCTGGGAGCAGTACTTC.

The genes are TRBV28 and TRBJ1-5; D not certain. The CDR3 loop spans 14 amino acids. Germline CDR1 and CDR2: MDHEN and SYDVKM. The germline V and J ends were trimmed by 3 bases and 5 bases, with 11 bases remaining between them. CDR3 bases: TGTGCCAGCAGTTTCGTGTTCGAGGATCAGCCCCAGCATTTT. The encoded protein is CASSFVFEDQPQHF. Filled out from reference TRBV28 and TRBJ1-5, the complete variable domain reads DVKVTQSSRYLVKRTGEKVFLECVQDMDHENMFWYRQDPGLGLRLIYFSYDVKMKEKGDIPEGYSVSREKKERFSLILESASTNQTSMYLCASSFVFEDQPQHFGDGTRLSIL.

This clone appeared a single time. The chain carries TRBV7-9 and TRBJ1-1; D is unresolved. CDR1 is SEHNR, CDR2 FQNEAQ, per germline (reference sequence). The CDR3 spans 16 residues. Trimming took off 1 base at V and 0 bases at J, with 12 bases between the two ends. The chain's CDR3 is CASSLVSGHLNTEAFF. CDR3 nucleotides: TGTGCCAGCAGCTTAGTGTCCGGGCACCTGAACACTGAAGCTTTCTTT.

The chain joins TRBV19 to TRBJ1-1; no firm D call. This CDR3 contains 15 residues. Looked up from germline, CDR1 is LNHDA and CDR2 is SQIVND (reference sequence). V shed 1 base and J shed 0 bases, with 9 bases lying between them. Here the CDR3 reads CASSIAGSMNTEAFF. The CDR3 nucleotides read TGTGCCAGTAGTATAGCCGGCAGTATGAACACTGAAGCTTTCTTT.

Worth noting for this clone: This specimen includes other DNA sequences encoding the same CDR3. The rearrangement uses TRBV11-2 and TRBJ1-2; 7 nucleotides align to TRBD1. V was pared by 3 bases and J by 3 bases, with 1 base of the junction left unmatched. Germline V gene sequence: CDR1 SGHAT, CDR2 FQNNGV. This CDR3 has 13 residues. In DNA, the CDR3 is TGTGCCAGCAGCTTCGGGACAGACTATGGCTACACCTTC. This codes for CASSFGTDYGYTF.

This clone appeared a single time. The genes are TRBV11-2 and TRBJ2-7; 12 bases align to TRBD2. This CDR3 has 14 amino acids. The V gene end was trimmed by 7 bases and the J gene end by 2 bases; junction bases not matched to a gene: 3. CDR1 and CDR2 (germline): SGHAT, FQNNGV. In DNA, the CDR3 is TGTGCCAGCAAACTAGCGGGAGGTGCCTACGAGCAGTACTTC. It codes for CASKLAGGAYEQYF.

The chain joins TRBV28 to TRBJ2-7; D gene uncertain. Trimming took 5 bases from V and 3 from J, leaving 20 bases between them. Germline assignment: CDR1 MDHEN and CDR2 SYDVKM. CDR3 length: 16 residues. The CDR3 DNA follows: TGTGCCAGCAGTCCCCCAAATACGGAGCGAGGCTACGAGCAGTACTTC. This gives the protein CASSPPNTERGYEQYF.

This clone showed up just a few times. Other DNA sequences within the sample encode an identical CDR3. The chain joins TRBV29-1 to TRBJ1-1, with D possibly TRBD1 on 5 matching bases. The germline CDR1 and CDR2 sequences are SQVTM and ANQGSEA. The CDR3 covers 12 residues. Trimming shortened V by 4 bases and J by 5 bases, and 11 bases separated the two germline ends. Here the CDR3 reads CSVVGGGTEAFF. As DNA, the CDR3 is TGCAGCGTTGTCGGTGGGGGGACTGAAGCTTTCTTT.

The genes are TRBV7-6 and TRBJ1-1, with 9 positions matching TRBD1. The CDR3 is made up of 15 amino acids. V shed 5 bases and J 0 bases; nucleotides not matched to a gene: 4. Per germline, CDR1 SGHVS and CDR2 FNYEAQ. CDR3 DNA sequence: TGTGCCAGCAGCCAAAGGACAGGGGTGAACACTGAAGCTTTCTTT. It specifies CASSQRTGVNTEAFF.

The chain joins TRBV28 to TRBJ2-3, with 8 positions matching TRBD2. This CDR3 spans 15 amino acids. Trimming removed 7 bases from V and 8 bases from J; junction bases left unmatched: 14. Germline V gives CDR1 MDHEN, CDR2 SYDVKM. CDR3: CASTTDSGLVGTQYF. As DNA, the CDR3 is TGTGCCAGCACCACTGATTCGGGACTAGTCGGTACGCAGTATTTT.

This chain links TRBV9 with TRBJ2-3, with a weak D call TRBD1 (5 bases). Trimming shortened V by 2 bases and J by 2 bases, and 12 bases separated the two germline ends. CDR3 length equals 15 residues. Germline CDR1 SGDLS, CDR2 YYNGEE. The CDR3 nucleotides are TGTGCCAGCAGCGTCCGGCAGGGCTTCACAGATACGCAGTATTTT. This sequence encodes CASSVRQGFTDTQYF.

The CDR3 region has the DNA TGCGCCAGCAGCCAAGAAGCAGGGGCCAAGACCCAGTACTTC. Translating gives CASSQEAGAKTQYF. This chain links TRBV4-3 with TRBJ2-5, with D possibly TRBD1 on 6 matching bases. V shed 0 bases and J shed 6 bases, with 11 bases lying between them. The CDR3 totals 14 residues. CDR1 is LGHNA and CDR2 is YSLEER in the germline V gene.

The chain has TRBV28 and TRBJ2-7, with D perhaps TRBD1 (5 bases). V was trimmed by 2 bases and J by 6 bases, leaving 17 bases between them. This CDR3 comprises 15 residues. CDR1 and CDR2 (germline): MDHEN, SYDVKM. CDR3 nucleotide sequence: TGTGCCAGCAGTTTACTCTTTCCAGGGTTCGGCGAGCAGTACTTC. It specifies CASSLLFPGFGEQYF.

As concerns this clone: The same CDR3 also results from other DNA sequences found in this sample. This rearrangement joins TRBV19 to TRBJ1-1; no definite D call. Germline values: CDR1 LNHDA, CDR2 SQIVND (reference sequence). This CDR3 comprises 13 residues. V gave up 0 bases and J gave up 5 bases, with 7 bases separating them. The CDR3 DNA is TGTGCCAGTAGTATAGACGGGGAGACTGAAGCTTTCTTT. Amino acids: CASSIDGETEAFF. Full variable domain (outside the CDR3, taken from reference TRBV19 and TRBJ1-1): DGGITQSPKYLFRKEGQNVTLSCEQNLNHDAMYWYRQDPGQGLRLIYYSQIVNDFQKGDIAEGYSVSREKKESFPLTVTSAQKNPTAFYLCASSIDGETEAFFGQGTRLTVV.

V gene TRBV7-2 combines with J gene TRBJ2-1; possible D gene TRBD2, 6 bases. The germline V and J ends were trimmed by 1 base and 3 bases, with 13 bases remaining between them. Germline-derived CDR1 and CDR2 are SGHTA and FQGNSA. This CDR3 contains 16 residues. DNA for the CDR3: TGTGCCAGCAGCTTAGGTTTGGGGGAGGTCTACAATGAGCAGTTCTTC. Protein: CASSLGLGEVYNEQFF.

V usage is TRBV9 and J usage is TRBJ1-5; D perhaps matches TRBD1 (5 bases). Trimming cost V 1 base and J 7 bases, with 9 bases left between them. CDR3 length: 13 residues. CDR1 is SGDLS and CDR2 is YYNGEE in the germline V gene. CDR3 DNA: TGTGCCAGCAGCGTATCTGGGGACCAGCCCCAGCATTTT. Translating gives CASSVSGDQPQHF.

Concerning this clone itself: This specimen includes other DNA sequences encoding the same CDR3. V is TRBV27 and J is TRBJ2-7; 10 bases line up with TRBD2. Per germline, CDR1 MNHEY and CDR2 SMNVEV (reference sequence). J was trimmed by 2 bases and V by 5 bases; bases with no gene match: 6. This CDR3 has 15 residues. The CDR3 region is CASSPRTSGAYEQYF. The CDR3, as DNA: TGTGCCAGCAGTCCCCGGACTAGCGGCGCCTACGAGCAGTACTTC.

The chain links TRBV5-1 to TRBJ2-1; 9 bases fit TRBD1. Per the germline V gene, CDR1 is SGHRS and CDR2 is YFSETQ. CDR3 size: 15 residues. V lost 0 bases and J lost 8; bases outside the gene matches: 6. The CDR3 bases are TGCGCCAGCAGCTTGGAGTCGGACAGGGGCTATGAGCAGTTCTTC. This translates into CASSLESDRGYEQFF.

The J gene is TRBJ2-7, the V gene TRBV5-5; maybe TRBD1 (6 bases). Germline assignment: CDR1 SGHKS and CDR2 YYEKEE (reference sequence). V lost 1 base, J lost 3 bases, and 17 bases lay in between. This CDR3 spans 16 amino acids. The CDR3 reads CASSLSWGVGGYEQYF. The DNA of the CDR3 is TGTGCCAGCAGCTTGAGTTGGGGAGTAGGGGGCTACGAGCAGTACTTC.

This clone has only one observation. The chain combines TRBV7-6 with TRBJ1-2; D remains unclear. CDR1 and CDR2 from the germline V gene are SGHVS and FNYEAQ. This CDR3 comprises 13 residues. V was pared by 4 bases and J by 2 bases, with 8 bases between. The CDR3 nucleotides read TGTGCCAGCAGCTCCGGACGGAACTATGGCTACACCTTC. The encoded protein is CASSSGRNYGYTF. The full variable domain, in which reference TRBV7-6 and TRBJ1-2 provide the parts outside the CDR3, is GAGVSQSPRYKVTKRGQDVALRCDPISGHVSLYWYRQALGQGPEFLTYFNYEAQQDKSGLPNDRFSAERPEGSISTLTIQRTEQRDSAMYRCASSSGRNYGYTFGSGTRLTVV.

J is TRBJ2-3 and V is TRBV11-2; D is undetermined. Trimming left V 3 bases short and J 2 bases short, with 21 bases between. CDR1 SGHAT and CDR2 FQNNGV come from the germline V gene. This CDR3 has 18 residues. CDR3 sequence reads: CASSFPAHPRGYTDTQYF. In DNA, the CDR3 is TGTGCCAGCAGCTTCCCTGCCCACCCGAGAGGTTACACAGATACGCAGTATTTT. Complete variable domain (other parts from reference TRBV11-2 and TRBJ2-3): EAGVAQSPRYKIIEKRQSVAFWCNPISGHATLYWYQQILGQGPKLLIQFQNNGVVDDSQLPKDRFSAERLKGVDSTLKIQPAKLEDSAVYLCASSFPAHPRGYTDTQYFGPGTRLTVL.

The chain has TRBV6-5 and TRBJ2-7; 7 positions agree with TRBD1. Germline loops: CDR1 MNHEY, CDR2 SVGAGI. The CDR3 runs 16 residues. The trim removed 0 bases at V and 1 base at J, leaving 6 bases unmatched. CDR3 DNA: TGTGCCAGCAGTTACTCAACAGGGGTCGAGTCCTACGAGCAGTACTTC. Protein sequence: CASSYSTGVESYEQYF.

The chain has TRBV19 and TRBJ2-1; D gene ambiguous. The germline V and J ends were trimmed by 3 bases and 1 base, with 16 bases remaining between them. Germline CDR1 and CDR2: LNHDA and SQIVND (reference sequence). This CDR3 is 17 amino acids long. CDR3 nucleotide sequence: TGTGCCAGTAGTATCGGTACGGGCGACCCTTCCTACAATGAGCAGTTCTTC. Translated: CASSIGTGDPSYNEQFF.

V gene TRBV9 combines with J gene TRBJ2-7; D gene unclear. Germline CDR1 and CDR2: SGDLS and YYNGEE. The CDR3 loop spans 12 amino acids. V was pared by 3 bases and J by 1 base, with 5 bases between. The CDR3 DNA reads TGTGCCAGCAGCGACACGTCCTACGAGCAGTACTTC. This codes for CASSDTSYEQYF. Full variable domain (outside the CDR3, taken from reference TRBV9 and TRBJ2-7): DSGVTQTPKHLITATGQRVTLRCSPRSGDLSVYWYQQSLDQGLQFLIQYYNGEERAKGNILERFSAQQFPDLHSELNLSSLELGDSALYFCASSDTSYEQYFGPGTRLTVT.

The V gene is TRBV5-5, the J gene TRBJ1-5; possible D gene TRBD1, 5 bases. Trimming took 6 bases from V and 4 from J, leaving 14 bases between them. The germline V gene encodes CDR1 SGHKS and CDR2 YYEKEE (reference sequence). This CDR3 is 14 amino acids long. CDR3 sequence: CASIRDPANQPQHF. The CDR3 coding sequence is TGTGCCAGCATCCGGGACCCGGCGAATCAGCCCCAGCATTTT.

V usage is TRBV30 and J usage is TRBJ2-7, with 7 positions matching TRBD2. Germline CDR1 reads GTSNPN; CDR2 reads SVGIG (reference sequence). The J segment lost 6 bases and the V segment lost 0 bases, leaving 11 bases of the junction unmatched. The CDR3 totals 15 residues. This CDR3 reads CAWSVRGGFGGEQYF. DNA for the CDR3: TGTGCCTGGAGTGTACGGGGAGGGTTTGGAGGCGAGCAGTACTTC.

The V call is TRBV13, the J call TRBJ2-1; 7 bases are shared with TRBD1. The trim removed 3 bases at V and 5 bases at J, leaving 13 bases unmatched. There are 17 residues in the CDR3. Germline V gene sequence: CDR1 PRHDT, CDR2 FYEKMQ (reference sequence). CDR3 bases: TGTGCCAGCAGCTTCTTGACCGGGACAGCAGTAGACAATGAGCAGTTCTTC. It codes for CASSFLTGTAVDNEQFF.